The T cell receptor beta chain under discussion was sequenced for a study of T cell responses to AZD1222 COVID-19 vaccine. Study overall: Analysis merged second doses at about 4 or about 12 weeks. Study-level findings and limits: At baseline, just 5 or 6 AZD1222 recipients tested seropositive. Donors were chiefly white British, with a greater number of females, and clonal diversity was perhaps underestimated. Unmutated variant regions are reportedly targeted by nearly half of spike-specific TCRs.

On this clone itself: Antigen: not known.

This table comes from immunoSEQ multiplex PCR, and its TCRdb copy is limited to in-frame clones, with some not included. This repertoire shows more than 80,000 clones, nearly 90% found once; its top ten account for around 5.8%. This TCR was recovered from an adult in good health. The input for sequencing was peripheral blood, taken on day 0 of AZD1222 vaccination.

As DNA, the CDR3 is TGTGCCAGCAGTTCCTACCTCTCGGACAGGGGAAATGAAAAACTGTTTTTT. The encoded protein is CASSSYLSDRGNEKLFF. The chain uses TRBV28 and TRBJ1-4; 9 bases agree with TRBD1. The junction had 11 bases not matched to a gene; V was cut back by 4 bases and J by 5 bases. CDR3 size: 17 residues. Germline CDR1 is MDHEN and CDR2 is SYDVKM.